This is a list of T cell receptor beta chains from one sample in a study of PD-1 blockade in classical Hodgkin lymphoma. Here immunoSEQ multiplex PCR was the method, and the copy in TCRdb shows in-frame clones only, minus some. In the table there are about 24,000 clones, around 84% of which are singletons. Sequencing was performed on peripheral blood mononuclear cells (PBMCs), taken before the fourth cycle of nivolumab. All receptors come from a human donor with classical Hodgkin lymphoma. The CDR3 runs from the conserved cysteine through the conserved F or W. A D gene is named only where the DNA matches it firmly. The size field is filled for only some rows; it gives once, few, many or a size class.

cdr3_aa cdr3_nt j_call v_call d_call clone_size
CASSYWAGELFF TGTGCCAGCAGTTACTGGGCCGGGGAGCTGTTTTTT TRBJ2-2 TRBV6-6 NA NA
CSSMKADTQYF TGCAGCTCCATGAAGGCAGATACGCAGTATTTT TRBJ2-3 TRBV29-1 NA NA
CASSFSGYSPLHF TGTGCCAGCAGTTTTTCAGGGTACTCACCCCTCCACTTT TRBJ1-6 TRBV27 NA NA
CASSDPRRAETQYF TGTGCCAGCAGTGACCCCCGGAGGGCAGAGACCCAGTACTTC TRBJ2-5 TRBV27 NA once
CASSQVLDNEQFF TGCGCCAGCAGCCAAGTACTAGACAATGAGCAGTTCTTC TRBJ2-1 TRBV4-1 NA NA
CASSGDLAGGLYEQYF TGTGCCAGCAGCGGGGATCTAGCGGGGGGCTTATACGAGCAGTACTTC TRBJ2-7 TRBV7-8 TRBD2 few
CASSPPNRDETREQYF TGTGCCAGCTCACCACCGAACAGGGACGAAACTCGCGAGCAGTACTTC TRBJ2-7 TRBV18 NA NA
CASSESVGGGRSYNEQFF TGCGCCAGCAGTGAGTCGGTGGGCGGGGGTCGCTCCTACAATGAGCAGTTCTTC TRBJ2-1 TRBV10-1 TRBD2 NA
CASRALGNPYEQYF TGTGCCAGCAGAGCCCTAGGGAACCCCTACGAGCAGTACTTC TRBJ2-7 TRBV6-1 NA NA
CAVGDSNQPQHF TGTGCCGTGGGGGATAGCAATCAGCCCCAGCATTTT TRBJ1-5 TRBV6-5 NA NA